This TCR beta chain stems from a study of regulatory T cells in long-lasting Graves disease. This clonotype was counted many times. Its specificity is unknown. Trimming took off 3 bases at V and 2 bases at J, with 15 bases between the two ends. The CDR3 has 15 residues. Looked up from germline, CDR1 is DFQATT and CDR2 is SNEGSKA (reference sequence). Building the TCR beta libraries relied on iRepertoire HTBI primers, and CDR3 regions underwent Arm-PCR. TCRdb reprocessed the multiplex PCR reads with MiXCR, giving one entry per CDR3 protein. This table has 240,000 or so distinct CDR3 sequences, 20% to 25% appearing once. Study results and caveats: Segments TRBV28, TRBJ1-2 and TRBJ2-5 showed preferential usage in persistent disease.

Documented time point: newly diagnosed GD, antithyroid drugs for less than 3 months. From PBMCs, RNA was extracted and then used to make the TCR library. This sequence originates from a female donor with Graves disease. The specimen was peripheral blood mononuclear cells (PBMCs), collected at new diagnosis, from a patient treated with antithyroid drugs. The chain combines TRBV20-1 with TRBJ2-3; TRBD2 might be the D (6 bases). The DNA of the CDR3 is TGCAGTGCTAGTGCGCCTAGCGCGACCACAGATACGCAGTATTTT. It encodes CSASAPSATTDTQYF.